This TCR beta chain stems from a study of shared clonotypes between healthy human individuals. Study-level findings and limits: For naive CD4 cells, approximately 5% of clonotypes were shared across a few donors.

The CDR3 consists of 12 residues. In germline, CDR1 is SGHVS, CDR2 FNYEAQ. V lost 4 bases, J lost 7 bases, and 11 bases lay in between. Details on this clone: Its specificity is unknown. This specimen includes other DNA sequences encoding the same CDR3.

CD8 cells regarded as naive lacked CD45RO, were positively chosen for CCR7, and omitted terminally differentiated effector memory CD45RA+ cells. Adult Caucasians living in Nashville, Tennessee made up all of the donors. Assay: immunoSEQ multiplex PCR; the TCRdb copy retains only in-frame clones and omits some. The sample contains hundreds of thousands of clones, 80% to 95% of which appear only once. Input material: naive CD8+ T cells sorted from blood. The V gene is TRBV7-6, the J gene TRBJ2-7; D is ambiguous. This clonotype was obtained from a man between 25 and 39 years old in good health. CDR3 in amino acids: CASSWTGYEQYF. DNA for the CDR3: TGTGCCAGCAGCTGGACGGGTTATGAGCAGTACTTC. Based on the CDR3 plus reference TRBV7-6 and TRBJ2-7, the full variable domain is GAGVSQSPRYKVTKRGQDVALRCDPISGHVSLYWYRQALGQGPEFLTYFNYEAQQDKSGLPNDRFSAERPEGSISTLTIQRTEQRDSAMYRCASSWTGYEQYFGPGTRLTVT.